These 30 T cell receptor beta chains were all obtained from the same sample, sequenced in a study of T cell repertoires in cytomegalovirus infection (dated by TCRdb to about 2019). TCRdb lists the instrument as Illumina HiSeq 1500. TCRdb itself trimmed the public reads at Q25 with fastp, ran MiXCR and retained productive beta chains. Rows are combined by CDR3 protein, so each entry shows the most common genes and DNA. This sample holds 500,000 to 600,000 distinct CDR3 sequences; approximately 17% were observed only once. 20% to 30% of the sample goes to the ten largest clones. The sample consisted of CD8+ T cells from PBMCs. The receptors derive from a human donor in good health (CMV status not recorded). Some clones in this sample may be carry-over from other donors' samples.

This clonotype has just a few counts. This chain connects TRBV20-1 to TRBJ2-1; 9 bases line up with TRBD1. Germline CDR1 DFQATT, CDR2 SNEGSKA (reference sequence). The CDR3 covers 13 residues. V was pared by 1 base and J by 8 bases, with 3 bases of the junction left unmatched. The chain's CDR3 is CSARANRGHEQFF. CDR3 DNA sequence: TGCAGTGCTAGAGCGAACAGGGGGCATGAGCAGTTCTTC.

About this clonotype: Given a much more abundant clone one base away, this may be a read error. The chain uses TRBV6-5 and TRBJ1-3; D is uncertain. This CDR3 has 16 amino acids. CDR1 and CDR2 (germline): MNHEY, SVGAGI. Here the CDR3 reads CASSYSSTSSGNTTYF. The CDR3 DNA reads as TGTGCCAGCAGTTACTCGTCGACCAGCTCTGGAAACACCACATATTTT.

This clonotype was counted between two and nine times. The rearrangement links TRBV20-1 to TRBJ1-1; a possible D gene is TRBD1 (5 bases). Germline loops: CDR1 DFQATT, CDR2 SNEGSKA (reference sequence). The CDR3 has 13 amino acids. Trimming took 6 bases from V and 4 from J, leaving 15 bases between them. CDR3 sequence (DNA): TGCAGTGCCGAAAGGGTGGGGGGCACTGAAGCTTTCTTT. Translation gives CSAERVGGTEAFF.

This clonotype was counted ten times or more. The CDR3 is CASRPGGGSYNEQFF. The CDR3 DNA sequence: TGTGCCAGCAGGCCCGGGGGCGGCTCCTACAATGAGCAGTTCTTC. The J gene is TRBJ2-1, the V gene TRBV7-3; D assignment may be TRBD1 or TRBD2 (6 bases each). This CDR3 has 15 residues. Germline values: CDR1 SGHTA, CDR2 FQGTGA. Between the trimmed V and J ends, which lost 6 bases and 0 bases, there was a span of 12 bases.

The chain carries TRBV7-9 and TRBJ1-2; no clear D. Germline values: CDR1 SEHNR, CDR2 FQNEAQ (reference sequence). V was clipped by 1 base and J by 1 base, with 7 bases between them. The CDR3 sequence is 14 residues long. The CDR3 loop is CASSLVASNYGYTF. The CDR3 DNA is TGTGCCAGCAGCTTAGTAGCCAGTAACTATGGCTACACCTTC.

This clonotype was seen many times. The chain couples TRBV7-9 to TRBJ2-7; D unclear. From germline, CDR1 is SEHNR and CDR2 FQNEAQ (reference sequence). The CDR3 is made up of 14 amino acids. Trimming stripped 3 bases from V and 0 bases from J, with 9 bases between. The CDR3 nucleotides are TGTGCCAGCAGCTTGGTGCAAAGCTCCTACGAGCAGTACTTC. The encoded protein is CASSLVQSSYEQYF.

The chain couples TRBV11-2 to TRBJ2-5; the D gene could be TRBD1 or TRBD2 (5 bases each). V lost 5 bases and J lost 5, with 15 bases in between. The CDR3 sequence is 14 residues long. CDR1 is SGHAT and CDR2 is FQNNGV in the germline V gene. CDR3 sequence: CASSLLGEGETQYF. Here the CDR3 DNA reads TGTGCCAGCAGCCTTCTGGGGGAAGGTGAGACCCAGTACTTC.

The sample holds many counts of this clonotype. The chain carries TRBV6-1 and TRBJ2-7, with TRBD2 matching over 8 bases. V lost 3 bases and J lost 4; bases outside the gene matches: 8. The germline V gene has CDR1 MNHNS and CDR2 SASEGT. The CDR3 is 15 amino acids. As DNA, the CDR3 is TGTGCCAGCAGTGAGTTGGTAGCGGGACCTTACGAGCAGTACTTC. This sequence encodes CASSELVAGPYEQYF.

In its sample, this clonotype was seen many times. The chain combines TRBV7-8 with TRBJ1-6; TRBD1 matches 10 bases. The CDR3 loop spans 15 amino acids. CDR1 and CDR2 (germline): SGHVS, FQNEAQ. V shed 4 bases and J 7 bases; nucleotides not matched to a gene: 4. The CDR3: CASSSRDRGNSPLHF. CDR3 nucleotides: TGTGCCAGCAGCTCCCGGGACAGGGGCAATTCACCCCTCCACTTT.

The CDR3 DNA reads as TGTGCCAGCACCACATCCGGGACAGGGAGCGATGGCTACACCTTC. It translates to CASTTSGTGSDGYTF. The chain carries TRBV6-6 and TRBJ1-2; 9 bases match TRBD1. The V gene end was trimmed by 7 bases and the J gene end by 6 bases; junction bases not matched to a gene: 12. CDR1 is MNHNY and CDR2 is SVGAGI in the germline V gene (reference sequence). This CDR3 is built from 15 residues.

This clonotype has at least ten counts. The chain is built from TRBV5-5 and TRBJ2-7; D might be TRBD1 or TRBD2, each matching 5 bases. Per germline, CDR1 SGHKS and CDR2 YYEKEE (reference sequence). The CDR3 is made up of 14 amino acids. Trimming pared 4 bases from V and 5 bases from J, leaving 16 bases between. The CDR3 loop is CASSLNRDRHEQYF. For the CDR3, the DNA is TGTGCCAGCAGCCTTAACCGGGACCGGCACGAGCAGTACTTC.

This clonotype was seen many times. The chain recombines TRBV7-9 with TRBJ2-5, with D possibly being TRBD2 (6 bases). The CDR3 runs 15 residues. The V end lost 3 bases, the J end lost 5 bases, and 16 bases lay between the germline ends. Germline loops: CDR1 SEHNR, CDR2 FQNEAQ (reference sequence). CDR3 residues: CASSLRGRGTETQYF. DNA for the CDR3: TGTGCCAGCAGCTTGAGGGGACGGGGGACGGAGACCCAGTACTTC.

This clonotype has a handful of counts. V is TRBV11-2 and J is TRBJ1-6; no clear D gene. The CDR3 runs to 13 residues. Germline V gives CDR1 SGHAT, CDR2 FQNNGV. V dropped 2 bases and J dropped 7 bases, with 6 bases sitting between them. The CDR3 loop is CASSLRQNSPLHF. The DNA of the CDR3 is TGTGCCAGCAGCTTACGACAAAATTCACCCCTCCACTTT.

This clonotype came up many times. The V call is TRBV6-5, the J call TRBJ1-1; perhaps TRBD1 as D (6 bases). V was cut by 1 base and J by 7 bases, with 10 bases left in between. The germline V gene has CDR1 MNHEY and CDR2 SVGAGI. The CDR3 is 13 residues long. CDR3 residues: CASSYFGQNEAFF. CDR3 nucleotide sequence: TGTGCCAGCAGTTACTTTGGACAGAATGAAGCTTTCTTT.

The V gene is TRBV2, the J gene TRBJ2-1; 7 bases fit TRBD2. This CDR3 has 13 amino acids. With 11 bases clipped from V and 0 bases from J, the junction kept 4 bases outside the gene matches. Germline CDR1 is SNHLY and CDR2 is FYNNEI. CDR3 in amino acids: CAGGGGSYNEQFF. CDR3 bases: TGTGCCGGGGGGGGGGGCTCCTACAATGAGCAGTTCTTC.

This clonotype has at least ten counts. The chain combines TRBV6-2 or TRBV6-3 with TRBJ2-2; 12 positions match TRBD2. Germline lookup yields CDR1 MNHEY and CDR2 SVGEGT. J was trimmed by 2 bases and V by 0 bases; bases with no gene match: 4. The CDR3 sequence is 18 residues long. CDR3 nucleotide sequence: TGTGCCAGCAGTTACTCCCCGACTAGCGGGAGAAACACCGGGGAGCTGTTTTTT. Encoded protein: CASSYSPTSGRNTGELFF.

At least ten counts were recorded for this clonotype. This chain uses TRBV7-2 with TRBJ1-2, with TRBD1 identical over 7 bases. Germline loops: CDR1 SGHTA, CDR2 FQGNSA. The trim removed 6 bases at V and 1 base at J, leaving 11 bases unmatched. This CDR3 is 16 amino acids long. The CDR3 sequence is CASSPTGAINNYGYTF. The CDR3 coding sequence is TGTGCCAGCAGTCCTACAGGGGCGATAAATAACTATGGCTACACCTTC.

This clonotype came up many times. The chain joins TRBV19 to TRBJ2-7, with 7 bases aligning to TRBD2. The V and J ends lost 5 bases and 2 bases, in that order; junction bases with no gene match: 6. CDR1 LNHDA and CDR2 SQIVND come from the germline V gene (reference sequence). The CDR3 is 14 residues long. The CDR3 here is CASSRLAAPYEQYF. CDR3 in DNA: TGTGCCAGTAGTCGGCTAGCGGCTCCCTACGAGCAGTACTTC.

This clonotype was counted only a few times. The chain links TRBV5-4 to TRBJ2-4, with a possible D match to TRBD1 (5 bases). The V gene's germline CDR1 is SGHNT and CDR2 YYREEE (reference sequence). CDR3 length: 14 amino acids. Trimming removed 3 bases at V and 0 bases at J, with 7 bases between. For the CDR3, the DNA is TGTGCCAGCAGCTGGGGCCTAGCCAAAAACATTCAGTACTTC. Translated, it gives CASSWGLAKNIQYF.

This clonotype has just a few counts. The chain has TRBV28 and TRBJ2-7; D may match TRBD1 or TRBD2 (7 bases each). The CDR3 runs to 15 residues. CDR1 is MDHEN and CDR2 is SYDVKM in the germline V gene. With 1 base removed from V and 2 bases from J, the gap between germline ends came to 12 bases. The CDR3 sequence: CASSLFQGGAYEQYF. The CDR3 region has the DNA TGTGCCAGCAGTTTATTTCAGGGGGGGGCCTACGAGCAGTACTTC.

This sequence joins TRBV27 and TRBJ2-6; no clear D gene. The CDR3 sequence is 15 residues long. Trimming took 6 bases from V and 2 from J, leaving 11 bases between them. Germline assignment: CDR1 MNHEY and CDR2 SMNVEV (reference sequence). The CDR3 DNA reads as TGTGCCAGCAGCCCCGGAAGGGCTGGGGCCAACGTCCTGACTTTC. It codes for CASSPGRAGANVLTF.

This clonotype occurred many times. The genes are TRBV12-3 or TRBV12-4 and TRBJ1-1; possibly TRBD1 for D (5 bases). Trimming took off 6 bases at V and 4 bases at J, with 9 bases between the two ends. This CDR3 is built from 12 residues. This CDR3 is CASSLGTTEAFF. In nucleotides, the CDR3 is TGTGCCAGCAGCCTAGGGACCACTGAAGCTTTCTTT.

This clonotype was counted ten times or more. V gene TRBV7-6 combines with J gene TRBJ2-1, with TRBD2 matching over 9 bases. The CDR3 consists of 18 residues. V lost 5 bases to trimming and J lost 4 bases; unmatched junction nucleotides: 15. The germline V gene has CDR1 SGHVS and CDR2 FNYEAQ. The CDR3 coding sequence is TGTGCCAGCAGCCACAATCCGACCTCTAGCGGGAAATACAATGAGCAGTTCTTC. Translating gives CASSHNPTSSGKYNEQFF.

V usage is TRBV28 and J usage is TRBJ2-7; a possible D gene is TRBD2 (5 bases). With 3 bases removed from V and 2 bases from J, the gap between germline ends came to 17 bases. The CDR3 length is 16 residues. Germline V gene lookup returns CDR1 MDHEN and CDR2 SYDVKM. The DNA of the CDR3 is TGTGCCAGCAGTTTGCCCCGAGGGTCAGCGCCCTACGAGCAGTACTTC. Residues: CASSLPRGSAPYEQYF.

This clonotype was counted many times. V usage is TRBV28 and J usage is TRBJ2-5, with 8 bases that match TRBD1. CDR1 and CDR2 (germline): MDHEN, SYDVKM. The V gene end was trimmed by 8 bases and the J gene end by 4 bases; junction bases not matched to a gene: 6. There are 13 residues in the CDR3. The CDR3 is CASDPGTGETQYF. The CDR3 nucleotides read TGTGCCAGCGATCCCGGGACAGGAGAGACCCAGTACTTC.

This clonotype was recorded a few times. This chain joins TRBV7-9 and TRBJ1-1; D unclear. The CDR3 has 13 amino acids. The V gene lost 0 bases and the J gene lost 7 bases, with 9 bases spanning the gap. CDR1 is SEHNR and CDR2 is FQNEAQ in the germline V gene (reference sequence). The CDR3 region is CASSLAAEYEAFF. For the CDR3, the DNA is TGTGCCAGCAGCTTAGCTGCGGAGTATGAAGCTTTCTTT.

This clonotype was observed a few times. The CDR3 sequence is CSAREPFGTSGVAGETQYF. The CDR3 DNA reads as TGCAGTGCTAGAGAACCCTTCGGGACTAGCGGGGTGGCGGGTGAGACCCAGTACTTC. V is TRBV20-1 and J is TRBJ2-5; TRBD2 aligns across 13 bases. Germline trimming cut 0 bases from V and 5 bases from J; bases unmatched to any gene: 15. Germline V gene sequence: CDR1 DFQATT, CDR2 SNEGSKA (reference sequence). The length of the CDR3 is 19 residues.

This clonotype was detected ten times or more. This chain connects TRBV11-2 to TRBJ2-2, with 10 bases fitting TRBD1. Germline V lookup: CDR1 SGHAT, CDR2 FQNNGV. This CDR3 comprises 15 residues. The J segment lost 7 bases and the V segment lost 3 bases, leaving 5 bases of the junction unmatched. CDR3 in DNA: TGTGCCAGCAGCTTCTCCGGGACAGGGGTCGGGGAGCTGTTTTTT. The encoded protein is CASSFSGTGVGELFF.

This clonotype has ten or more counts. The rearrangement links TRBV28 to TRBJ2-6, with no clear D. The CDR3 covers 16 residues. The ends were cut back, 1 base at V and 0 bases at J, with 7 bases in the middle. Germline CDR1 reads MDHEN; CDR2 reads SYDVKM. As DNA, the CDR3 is TGTGCCAGCAGTTTATCAGAAGGCTCTGGGGCCAACGTCCTGACTTTC. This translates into CASSLSEGSGANVLTF.

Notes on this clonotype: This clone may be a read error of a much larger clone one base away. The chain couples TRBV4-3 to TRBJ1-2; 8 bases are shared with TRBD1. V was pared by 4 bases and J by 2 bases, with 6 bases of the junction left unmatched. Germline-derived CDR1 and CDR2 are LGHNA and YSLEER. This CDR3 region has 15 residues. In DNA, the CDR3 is TGCGCCAGCAGCCCTCCAGGGGGCGGCAACTATGGCTACACCTTC. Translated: CASSPPGGGNYGYTF.